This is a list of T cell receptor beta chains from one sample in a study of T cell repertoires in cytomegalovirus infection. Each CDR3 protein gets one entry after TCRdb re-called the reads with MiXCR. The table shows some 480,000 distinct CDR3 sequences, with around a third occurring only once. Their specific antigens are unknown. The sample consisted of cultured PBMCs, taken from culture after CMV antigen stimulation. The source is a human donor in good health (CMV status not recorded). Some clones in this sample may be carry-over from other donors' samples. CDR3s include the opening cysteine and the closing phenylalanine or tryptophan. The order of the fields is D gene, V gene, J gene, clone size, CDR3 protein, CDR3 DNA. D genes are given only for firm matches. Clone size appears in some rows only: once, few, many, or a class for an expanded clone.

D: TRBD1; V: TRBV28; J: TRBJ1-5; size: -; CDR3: CASSPRTGPSYSNQPQHF; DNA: TGTGCCAGCAGTCCACGGACAGGTCCTTCCTATAGCAATCAGCCCCAGCATTTT
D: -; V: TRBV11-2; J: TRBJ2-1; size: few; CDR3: CASSLGTLSDNEQFF; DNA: TGTGCCAGCAGCTTGGGGACCCTCAGTGACAATGAGCAGTTCTTC
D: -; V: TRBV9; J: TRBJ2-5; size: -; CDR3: CASSVGGRWPPQETQYF; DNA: TGTGCCAGCAGCGTAGGAGGAAGGTGGCCCCCCCAAGAGACCCAGTACTTC
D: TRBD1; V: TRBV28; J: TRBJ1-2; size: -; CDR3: CASSFLSRGNGYTF; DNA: TGTGCCAGCAGTTTCCTGTCCAGGGGGAATGGCTACACCTTC
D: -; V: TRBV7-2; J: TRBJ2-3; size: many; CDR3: CASSSLRGGRSTDTQYF; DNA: TGTGCCAGCAGCTCCCTAAGGGGTGGCAGGAGCACAGATACGCAGTATTTT
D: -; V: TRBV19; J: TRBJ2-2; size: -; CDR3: CASRNPFGTGELFF; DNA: TGTGCCAGTAGAAATCCTTTTGGGACCGGGGAGCTGTTTTTT
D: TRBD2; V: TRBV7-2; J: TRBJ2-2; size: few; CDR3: CASSLESGRELFF; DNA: TGTGCCAGCAGCTTAGAAAGCGGGAGGGAGCTGTTTTTT
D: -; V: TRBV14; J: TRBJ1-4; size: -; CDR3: CASSQVVTYGLLNEKLFF; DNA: TGTGCCAGCAGCCAAGTAGTGACCTACGGCCTACTAAATGAAAAACTGTTTTTT
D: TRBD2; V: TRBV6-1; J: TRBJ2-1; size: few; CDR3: CASSEGTSGGQFF; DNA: TGTGCCAGCAGTGAGGGCACTAGCGGTGGGCAGTTCTTC
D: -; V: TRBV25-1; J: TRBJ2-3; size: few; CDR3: CASSETTPGATQYF; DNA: TGTGCCAGCAGTGAAACTACCCCGGGAGCTACGCAGTATTTT
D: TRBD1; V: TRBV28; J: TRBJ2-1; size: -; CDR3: CASNLHGTGVMNEQFF; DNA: TGTGCCAGCAATTTACACGGGACAGGGGTAATGAATGAGCAGTTCTTC
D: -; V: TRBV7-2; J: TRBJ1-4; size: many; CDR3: CASSLAVRQTNEKLFF; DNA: TGTGCCAGCAGCTTAGCAGTCCGCCAGACTAATGAAAAACTGTTTTTT
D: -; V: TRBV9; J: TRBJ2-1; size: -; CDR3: CASSVFSGSYNEQFF; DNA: TGTGCCAGCAGCGTATTTAGCGGCTCCTACAATGAGCAGTTCTTC
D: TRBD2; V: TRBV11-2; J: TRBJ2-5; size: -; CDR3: CASRLLASKETQYF; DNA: TGTGCCAGCAGGTTACTAGCGAGTAAAGAGACCCAGTACTTC
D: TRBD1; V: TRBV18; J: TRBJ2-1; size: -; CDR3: CASSQGQGNEQFF; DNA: TGTGCCAGCTCACAGGGACAGGGCAATGAGCAGTTCTTC
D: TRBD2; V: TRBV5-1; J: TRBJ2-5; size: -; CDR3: CASSSSGTSVIGTQYF; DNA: TGCGCCAGCAGCTCGTCCGGGACTAGCGTTATTGGGACCCAGTACTTC
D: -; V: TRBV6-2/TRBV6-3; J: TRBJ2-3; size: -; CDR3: CASSSFRTDTQYF; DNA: TGTGCCAGCAGTTCTTTCCGCACAGATACGCAGTATTTT
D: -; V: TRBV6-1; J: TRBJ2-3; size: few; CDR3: CASSYASQVKSDTQYF; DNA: TGTGCCAGCAGTTATGCCTCACAGGTTAAGTCAGATACGCAGTATTTT
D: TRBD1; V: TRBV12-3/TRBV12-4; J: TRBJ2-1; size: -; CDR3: CASSPRDRLYNEQFF; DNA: TGTGCCAGCAGTCCCCGGGACAGGCTTTACAATGAGCAGTTCTTC
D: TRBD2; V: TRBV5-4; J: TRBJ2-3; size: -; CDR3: CASSRSGWTDTQYF; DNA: TGTGCCAGCAGCCGTAGCGGGTGGACAGATACGCAGTATTTT
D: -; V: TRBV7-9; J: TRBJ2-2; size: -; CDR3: CASSRDLWPGELFF; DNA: TGTGCCAGCAGCCGGGACTTGTGGCCCGGGGAGCTGTTTTTT
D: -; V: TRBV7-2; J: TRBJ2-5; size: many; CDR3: CASTRGFETQYF; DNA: TGTGCCAGCACCCGCGGGTTTGAGACCCAGTACTTC